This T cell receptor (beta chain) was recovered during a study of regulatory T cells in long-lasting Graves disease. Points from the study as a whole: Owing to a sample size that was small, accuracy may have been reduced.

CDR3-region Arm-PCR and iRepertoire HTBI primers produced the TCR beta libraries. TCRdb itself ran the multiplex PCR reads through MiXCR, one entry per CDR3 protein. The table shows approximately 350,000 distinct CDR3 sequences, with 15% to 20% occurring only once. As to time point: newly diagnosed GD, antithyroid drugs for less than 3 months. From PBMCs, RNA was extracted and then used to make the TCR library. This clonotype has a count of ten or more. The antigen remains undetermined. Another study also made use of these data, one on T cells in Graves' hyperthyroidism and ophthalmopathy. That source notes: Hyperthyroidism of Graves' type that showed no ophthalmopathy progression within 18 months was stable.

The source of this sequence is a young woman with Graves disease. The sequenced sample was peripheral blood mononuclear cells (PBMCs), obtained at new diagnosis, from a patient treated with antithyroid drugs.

The CDR3 DNA follows: TGCGCCAGCAGCTTGGAGGGGACAGGGTATACTGAAGCTTTCTTT. Residues: CASSLEGTGYTEAFF. V usage is TRBV5-1 and J usage is TRBJ1-1, with TRBD1 identical over 9 bases. Germline V CDR1 and CDR2: SGHRS, YFSETQ. J lost 5 bases, V lost 0 bases, and 5 bases had no gene match. This CDR3 comprises 15 residues.